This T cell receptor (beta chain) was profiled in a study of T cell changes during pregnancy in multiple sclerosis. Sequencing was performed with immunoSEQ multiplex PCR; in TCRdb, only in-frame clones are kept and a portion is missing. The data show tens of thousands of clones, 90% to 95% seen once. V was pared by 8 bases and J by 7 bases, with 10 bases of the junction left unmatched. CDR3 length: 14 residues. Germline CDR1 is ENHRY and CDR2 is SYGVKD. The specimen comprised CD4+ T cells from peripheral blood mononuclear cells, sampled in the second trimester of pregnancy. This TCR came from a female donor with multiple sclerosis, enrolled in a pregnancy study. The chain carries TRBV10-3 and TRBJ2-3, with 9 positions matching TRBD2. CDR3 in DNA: TGTGCCATCGCTGCGGGGGGGCAGGGAAATACGCAGTATTTT. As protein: CAIAAGGQGNTQYF.